Presented here are 11 T cell receptor beta chains from one specimen sequenced in a study of OX40 agonist ivuxolimab in advanced cancers. Here immunoSEQ multiplex PCR was the method, and the copy in TCRdb shows in-frame clones only, minus some. Among around 75,000 clones listed, under 90% were seen once. This material consisted of CD4+ or CD8+ T cells sorted from blood, taken in a trial of the OX40 agonist ivuxolimab. These receptors were taken from an adult with an advanced solid tumor such as melanoma, head and neck, liver or kidney cancer.

The chain carries TRBV27 and TRBJ2-3, with 9 bases lining up with TRBD2. The CDR3 is 16 amino acids. Germline assignment: CDR1 MNHEY and CDR2 SMNVEV (reference sequence). Germline trimming cut 4 bases from V and 3 bases from J; bases unmatched to any gene: 8. The CDR3 sequence is CASSSYTSGPTDTQYF. In nucleotides, the CDR3 is TGTGCCAGCAGTTCCTATACTAGCGGGCCAACAGATACGCAGTATTTT.

The V and J genes are TRBV5-1 and TRBJ2-2; 10 bases are shared with TRBD2. The germline CDR1 and CDR2 sequences are SGHRS and YFSETQ. CDR3 size: 17 residues. The ends lost 0 bases at V and 7 bases at J; junction bases unmatched: 9. CDR3 nucleotides: TGCGCCAGCAGCTTGGTTCCTAGCGGGAGCGCCGGCGGGGAGCTGTTTTTT. Its protein is CASSLVPSGSAGGELFF.

This clone was seen just once. The chain carries TRBV19 and TRBJ2-1; D remains unclear. Trimming took off 6 bases at V and 4 bases at J, with 13 bases between the two ends. This CDR3 region has 14 residues. CDR1 is LNHDA, CDR2 SQIVND, per germline (reference sequence). CDR3 in DNA: TGTGCCAGTAGCACAGACATTCGTTACAATGAGCAGTTCTTC. It yields the protein CASSTDIRYNEQFF.

This clone was counted a single time. This rearrangement joins TRBV5-1 to TRBJ2-1; tentative D call: TRBD2 (6 bases). Trimming pared 1 base from V and 3 bases from J, leaving 11 bases between. In germline, CDR1 is SGHRS, CDR2 YFSETQ. CDR3 length equals 15 residues. The CDR3 region is CASSLSGGNYNEQFF. The CDR3 bases are TGCGCCAGCAGCTTGTCCGGGGGAAACTACAATGAGCAGTTCTTC.

This chain joins TRBV12-5 and TRBJ2-6; 9 bases are shared with TRBD2. The CDR3 runs 20 residues. The germline CDR1 and CDR2 sequences are LGHNT and FRNRAP. V trimming: 0 bases; J trimming: 1 base; junction bases outside the gene matches: 10. The CDR3 protein is CASGLVLASGVLSGANVLTF. CDR3 nucleotides: TGTGCTAGTGGTTTGGTACTGGCTAGCGGGGTTCTTTCTGGGGCCAACGTCCTGACTTTC.

The chain recombines TRBV19 with TRBJ2-5, with 7 bases lining up with TRBD2. CDR1 is LNHDA and CDR2 is SQIVND in the germline V gene (reference sequence). With 8 bases clipped from V and 5 bases from J, the junction kept 5 bases outside the gene matches. The length of the CDR3 is 12 residues. CDR3 region: CASGRRGETQYF. The CDR3 nucleotides read TGTGCCAGTGGGAGGCGGGGGGAGACCCAGTACTTC.

This chain links TRBV5-1 with TRBJ2-7; 7 nucleotides agree with TRBD1. Germline CDR1 SGHRS, CDR2 YFSETQ. With V trimmed by 4 bases and J by 1 base, 8 bases remained unmatched. The CDR3 runs 15 residues. The CDR3 loop reads CASSPTGLKSYEQYF. The CDR3, as DNA: TGCGCCAGCAGCCCGACAGGGCTGAAGTCCTACGAGCAGTACTTC.

The CDR3 bases are TGTGCCAGCAGTTCCAGGGCTAGCTCCCGTCCTGACAATGAGCAGTTCTTC. Translating gives CASSSRASSRPDNEQFF. The V call is TRBV28, the J call TRBJ2-1; tentatively, D is TRBD1 or TRBD2 (5 bases each). Germline V gene data show CDR1 as MDHEN and CDR2 as SYDVKM. The V and J ends lost 4 bases and 5 bases respectively, with 21 bases between them. The CDR3 is 17 residues long.

V is TRBV29-1 and J is TRBJ2-3, with D unresolved. Germline V lookup: CDR1 SQVTM, CDR2 ANQGSEA. The V and J ends lost 4 bases and 2 bases respectively, with 10 bases between them. CDR3 length: 13 residues. Here the CDR3 DNA reads TGCAGCGTTGGCCGTCCCCTCACAGATACGCAGTATTTT. Amino acids: CSVGRPLTDTQYF.

V is TRBV6-1 and J is TRBJ1-1; D uncertain. CDR3 length: 11 residues. CDR1 is MNHNS, CDR2 SASEGT, per germline. V lost 5 bases to trimming and J lost 3 bases, with 4 bases between them. In DNA form, the CDR3 reads TGTGCCAGCAGTCGGTACACTGAAGCTTTCTTT. Its protein is CASSRYTEAFF.

V and J are TRBV5-6 and TRBJ2-5; TRBD1 matches at 10 bases. CDR1 SGHDT and CDR2 YYEEEE come from the germline V gene. The CDR3 extends over 15 amino acids. With V trimmed by 4 bases and J by 4 bases, 7 bases remained unmatched. The CDR3 nucleotides are TGTGCCAGCAGCCCACGGGACAGGGGTGTAGAGACCCAGTACTTC. Protein product: CASSPRDRGVETQYF.